Below are 6 T cell receptor beta chains sequenced from a single sample in a study of response to subunit inactivated influenza vaccine. One entry per CDR3 protein results from TCRdb running MiXCR on the RT-PCR reads. The data show 550,000 to 600,000 distinct CDR3 sequences, roughly 12% seen once. This sample comprised PBMCs from blood, obtained on the day of vaccination. The receptors here all came from a man in his fifties or sixties who received an inactivated influenza vaccine.

A few counts support this clonotype. J is TRBJ2-7 and V is TRBV27; TRBD1 is a possible D gene (5 bases). Germline lookup yields CDR1 MNHEY and CDR2 SMNVEV (reference sequence). Trimming shortened V by 1 base and J by 0 bases, and 10 bases separated the two germline ends. This CDR3 contains 15 residues. The CDR3 reads CASSLWGRSSYEQYF. The CDR3 DNA reads as TGTGCCAGCAGTTTATGGGGCAGGTCCTCCTACGAGCAGTACTTC.

This clonotype was picked up many times. This sequence joins TRBV12-3 or TRBV12-4 and TRBJ2-3; 11 nucleotides agree with TRBD2. The CDR3 extends over 20 amino acids. Unmatched junction bases numbered 16, after V lost 5 bases and J lost 0 bases. The DNA of the CDR3 is TGTGCCAGCAGTGGCCTTAGCGGGGGGGCCGGTACTCCAAGCACAGATACGCAGTATTTT. Encoded protein: CASSGLSGGAGTPSTDTQYF.

This rearrangement joins TRBV10-3 to TRBJ2-1, with a possible D match to TRBD1 (6 bases). The length of the CDR3 is 17 residues. V lost 5 bases and J 3 bases, leaving 20 bases between the germline ends. Germline V gene sequence: CDR1 ENHRY, CDR2 SYGVKD. CDR3 sequence (DNA): TGTGCCATCAGTCGTCTCCAGGGGAACAAAGACTACAATGAGCAGTTCTTC. Amino acid sequence: CAISRLQGNKDYNEQFF.

Only a few counts were recorded for this clonotype. The chain is built from TRBV5-1 and TRBJ2-1, with D perhaps TRBD1 (6 bases). This CDR3 region has 13 residues. V dropped 0 bases and J dropped 15 bases, with 16 bases sitting between them. Per the germline V gene, CDR1 is SGHRS and CDR2 is YFSETQ. CDR3 in amino acids: CASSLDRERYRFF. The CDR3 DNA is TGCGCCAGCAGCTTGGACAGGGAAAGGTACAGGTTCTTC.

This clonotype occurred a few times. The V and J genes are TRBV7-8 and TRBJ2-3; D uncertain. The CDR3 sequence is 14 residues long. CDR1 is SGHVS, CDR2 FQNEAQ, per germline. V was pared by 5 bases and J by 4 bases, with 13 bases between. CDR3 sequence: CASSQVDLADTQYF. CDR3 coding DNA: TGTGCCAGCAGCCAGGTGGATCTTGCAGATACGCAGTATTTT.

The CDR3 loop is CASSHTGPAGELFF. In DNA form, the CDR3 reads TGTGCCAGCAGCCACACCGGTCCCGCCGGGGAGCTGTTTTTT. The gene calls are TRBV7-9 and TRBJ2-2; D unresolved. Germline V gives CDR1 SEHNR, CDR2 FQNEAQ (reference sequence). V lost 5 bases, J lost 6 bases, and 13 bases lay in between. The CDR3 loop spans 14 amino acids.